These T cell receptor beta chains were read from a single sample in a study of T cells in Graves' hyperthyroidism and ophthalmopathy. TCRdb re-called the multiplex PCR reads through MiXCR, storing one row per CDR3 protein. Among about 640,000 distinct CDR3 sequences listed, less than 25% were seen once. The source material was blood. Receptors originate from a man younger than 40 with Graves' ophthalmopathy. CDR3s include the opening cysteine and the closing phenylalanine or tryptophan. Fields, in order: D gene, J gene, clone size, V gene, CDR3 protein, CDR3 DNA. A D gene is named only where the DNA matches it firmly. Not every row has a clone size; where given, it reads once, few, many or a size class.

NA TRBJ2-1 many TRBV5-1 CASSLGGSYNEQFF TGTGCCAGCAGTTTGGGGGGCTCCTACAATGAGCAGTTCTTC
NA TRBJ2-1 few TRBV7-3 CASSLGRAGSNEQFF TGTGCCAGCAGCTTGGGGAGAGCGGGTTCCAATGAGCAGTTCTTC
NA TRBJ1-2 few TRBV29-1 CSVEVGRGRYGYTF TGCAGCGTTGAAGTGGGCCGCGGAAGATATGGCTACACCTTC
NA TRBJ2-2 NA TRBV20-1 CSARPPSNTGELFF TGCAGTGCTAGACCCCCCTCGAACACCGGGGAGCTGTTTTTT
TRBD1 TRBJ2-7 few TRBV2 CASSGEGAGDEQYF TGTGCCAGCAGTGGTGAGGGGGCAGGCGACGAGCAGTACTTC
NA TRBJ2-6 few TRBV5-1 CASSSTSGLSGANVLTF TGCGCCAGCAGCTCGACTAGTGGGCTCTCTGGGGCCAACGTCCTGACTTTC
NA TRBJ2-5 few TRBV28 CATTSGVVRETQYF TGTGCTACCACCTCCGGGGTGGTTCGAGAGACCCAGTACTTC
NA TRBJ2-1 few TRBV19 CASSKLVGHEQFF TGTGCCAGTAGTAAACTCGTGGGTCATGAGCAGTTCTTC
NA TRBJ2-1 few TRBV29-1 CSVEAGGGHEQFF TGCAGCGTTGAAGCCGGAGGAGGGCATGAGCAGTTCTTC
TRBD2 TRBJ2-7 many TRBV6-2/TRBV6-3 CASSYSGLAGGEQYF TGTGCCAGCAGTTACTCGGGACTAGCGGGAGGCGAGCAGTACTTC
TRBD2 TRBJ2-4 NA TRBV7-2 CASSLGVRAGGTKNIQYF TGTGCCAGCAGCTTAGGGGTACGAGCGGGAGGAACCAAAAACATTCAGTACTTC
NA TRBJ1-4 few TRBV19 CASRPLGSGEKLFF TGTGCCAGTAGGCCCCTCGGGTCGGGCGAAAAACTGTTTTTT
NA TRBJ2-5 NA TRBV12-3/TRBV12-4 CAGSFGETQYF TGTGCCGGCAGTTTCGGAGAGACCCAGTACTTC
TRBD1 TRBJ2-7 few TRBV4-1 CASSQGWVQGYEQYF TGCGCCAGCAGCCAAGGATGGGTACAGGGGTACGAGCAGTACTTC
NA TRBJ2-2 NA TRBV4-3 CASSQGVPTNTGELFF TGCGCCAGCAGCCAAGGGGTTCCCACGAACACCGGGGAGCTGTTTTTT
NA TRBJ2-3 few TRBV20-1 CSAGGSGSTDTQYF TGCAGTGCTGGAGGCAGCGGGAGCACAGATACGCAGTATTTT